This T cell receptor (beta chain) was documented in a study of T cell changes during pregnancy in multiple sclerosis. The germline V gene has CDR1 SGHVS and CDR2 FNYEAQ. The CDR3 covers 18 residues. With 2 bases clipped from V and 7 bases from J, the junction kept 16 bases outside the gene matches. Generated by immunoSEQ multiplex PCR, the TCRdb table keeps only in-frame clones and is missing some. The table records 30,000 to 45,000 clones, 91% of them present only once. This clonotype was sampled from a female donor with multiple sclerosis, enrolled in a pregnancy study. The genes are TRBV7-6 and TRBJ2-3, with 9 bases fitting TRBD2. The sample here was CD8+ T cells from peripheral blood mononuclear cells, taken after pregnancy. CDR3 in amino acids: CASSLSPPRREGLNTQYF. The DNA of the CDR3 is TGTGCCAGCAGCTTATCCCCCCCCAGGCGGGAGGGCCTAAATACGCAGTATTTT.